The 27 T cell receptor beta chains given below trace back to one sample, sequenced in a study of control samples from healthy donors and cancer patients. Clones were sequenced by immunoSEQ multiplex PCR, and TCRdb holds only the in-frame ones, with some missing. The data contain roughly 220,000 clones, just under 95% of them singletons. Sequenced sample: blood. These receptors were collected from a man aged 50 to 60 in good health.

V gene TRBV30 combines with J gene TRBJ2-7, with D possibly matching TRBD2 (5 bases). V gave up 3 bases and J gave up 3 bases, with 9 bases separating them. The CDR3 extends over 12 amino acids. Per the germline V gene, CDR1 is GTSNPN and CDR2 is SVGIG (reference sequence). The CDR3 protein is CAWRDLHYEQYF. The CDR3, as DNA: TGTGCCTGGAGGGACTTACACTACGAGCAGTACTTC.

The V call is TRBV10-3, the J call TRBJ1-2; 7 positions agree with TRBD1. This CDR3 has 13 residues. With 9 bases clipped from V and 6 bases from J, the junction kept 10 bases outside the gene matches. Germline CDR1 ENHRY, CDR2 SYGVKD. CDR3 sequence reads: CAIGPGQRDGYTF. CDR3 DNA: TGTGCCATTGGCCCGGGACAGCGAGATGGCTACACCTTC.

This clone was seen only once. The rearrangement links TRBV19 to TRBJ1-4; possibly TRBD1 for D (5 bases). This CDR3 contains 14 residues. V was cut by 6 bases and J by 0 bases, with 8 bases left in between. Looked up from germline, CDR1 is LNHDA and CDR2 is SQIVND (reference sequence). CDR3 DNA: TGTGCCAGTAGCCCGACAGCAACTAATGAAAAACTGTTTTTT. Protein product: CASSPTATNEKLFF.

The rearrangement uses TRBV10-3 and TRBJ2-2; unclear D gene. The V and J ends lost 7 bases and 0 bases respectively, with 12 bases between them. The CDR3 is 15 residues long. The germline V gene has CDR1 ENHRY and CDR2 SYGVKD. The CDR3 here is CAITPGPTNTGELFF. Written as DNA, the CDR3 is TGTGCCATCACCCCAGGACCCACGAACACCGGGGAGCTGTTTTTT.

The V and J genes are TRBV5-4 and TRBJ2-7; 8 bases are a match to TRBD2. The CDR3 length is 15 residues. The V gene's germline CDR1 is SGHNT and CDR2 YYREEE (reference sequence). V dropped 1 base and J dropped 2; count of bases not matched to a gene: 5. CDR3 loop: CASSLRAGGPYEQYF. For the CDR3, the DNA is TGTGCCAGCAGCTTGAGGGCGGGGGGCCCCTACGAGCAGTACTTC.

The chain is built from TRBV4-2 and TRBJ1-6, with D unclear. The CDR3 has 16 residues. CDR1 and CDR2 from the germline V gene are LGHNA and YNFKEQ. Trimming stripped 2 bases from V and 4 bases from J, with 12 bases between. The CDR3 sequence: CASSQPRQQYNSPLHF. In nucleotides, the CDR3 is TGTGCCAGCAGCCAACCGCGGCAACAGTATAATTCACCCCTCCACTTT.

CDR3 amino acids: CASSFIDLRADYGYTF. Written as DNA, the CDR3 is TGTGCCAGCAGTTTTATAGATCTTAGGGCCGACTATGGCTACACCTTC. The rearrangement joins TRBV28 to TRBJ1-2; D ambiguous. The V and J ends lost 3 bases and 3 bases respectively, with 17 bases between them. CDR1 MDHEN and CDR2 SYDVKM come from the germline V gene. The CDR3 sequence is 16 residues long.

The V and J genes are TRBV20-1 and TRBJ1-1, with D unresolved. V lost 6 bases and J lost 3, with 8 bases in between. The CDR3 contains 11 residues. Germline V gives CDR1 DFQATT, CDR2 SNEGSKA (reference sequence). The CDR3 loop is CSARSDTEAFF. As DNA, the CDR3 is TGCAGTGCCAGATCCGACACTGAAGCTTTCTTT.

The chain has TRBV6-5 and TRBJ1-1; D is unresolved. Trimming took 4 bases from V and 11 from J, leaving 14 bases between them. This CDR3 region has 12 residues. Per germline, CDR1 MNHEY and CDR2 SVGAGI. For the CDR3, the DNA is TGTGCCAGCAGTTCAGGCGTGCCCATCGCTTTCTTT. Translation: CASSSGVPIAFF.

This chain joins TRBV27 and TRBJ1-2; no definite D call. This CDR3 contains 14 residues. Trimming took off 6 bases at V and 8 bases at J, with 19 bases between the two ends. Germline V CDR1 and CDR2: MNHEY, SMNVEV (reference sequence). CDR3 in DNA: TGTGCCAGCAGGGCGGCCAGCCCAACTATGGGCTACACCTTC. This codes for CASRAASPTMGYTF.

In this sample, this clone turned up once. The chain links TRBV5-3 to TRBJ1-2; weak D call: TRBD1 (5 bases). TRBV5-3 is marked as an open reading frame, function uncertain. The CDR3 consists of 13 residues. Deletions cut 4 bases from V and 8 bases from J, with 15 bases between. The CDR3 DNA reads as TGTGCCAGAAGCCGCCCGGGGGAGGGGGGCTACACCTTC. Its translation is CARSRPGEGGYTF.

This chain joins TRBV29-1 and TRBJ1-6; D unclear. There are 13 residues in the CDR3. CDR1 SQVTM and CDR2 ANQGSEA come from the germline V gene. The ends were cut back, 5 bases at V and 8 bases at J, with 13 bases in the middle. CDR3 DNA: TGCAGCGTTCCCTCCCGGGCAGATTCACCCCTCCACTTT. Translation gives CSVPSRADSPLHF. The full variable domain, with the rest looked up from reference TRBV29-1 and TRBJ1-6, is SAVISQKPSRDICQRGTSLTIQCQVDSQVTMMFWYRQQPGQSLTLIATANQGSEATYESGFVIDKFPISRPNLTFSTLTVSNMSPEDSSIYLCSVPSRADSPLHFGNGTRLTVT.

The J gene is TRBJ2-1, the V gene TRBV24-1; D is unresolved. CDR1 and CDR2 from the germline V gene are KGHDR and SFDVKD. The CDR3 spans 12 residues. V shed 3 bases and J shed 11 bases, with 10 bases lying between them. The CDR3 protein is CATSDLTPQQFF. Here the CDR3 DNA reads TGTGCCACCAGTGATCTTACCCCGCAGCAGTTCTTC.

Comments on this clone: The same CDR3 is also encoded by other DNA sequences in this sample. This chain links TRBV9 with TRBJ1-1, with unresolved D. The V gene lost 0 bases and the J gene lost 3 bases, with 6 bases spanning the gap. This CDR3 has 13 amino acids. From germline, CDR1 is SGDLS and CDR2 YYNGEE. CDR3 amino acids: CASSVVGDTEAFF. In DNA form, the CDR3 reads TGTGCCAGCAGCGTAGTCGGAGACACTGAAGCTTTCTTT.

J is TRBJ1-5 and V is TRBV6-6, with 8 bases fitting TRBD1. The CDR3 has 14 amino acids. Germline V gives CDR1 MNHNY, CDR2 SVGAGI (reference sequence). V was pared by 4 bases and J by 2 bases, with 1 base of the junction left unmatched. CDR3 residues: CASSLDRGNQPQHF. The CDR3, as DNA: TGTGCCAGCAGTTTGGACAGGGGCAATCAGCCCCAGCATTTT.

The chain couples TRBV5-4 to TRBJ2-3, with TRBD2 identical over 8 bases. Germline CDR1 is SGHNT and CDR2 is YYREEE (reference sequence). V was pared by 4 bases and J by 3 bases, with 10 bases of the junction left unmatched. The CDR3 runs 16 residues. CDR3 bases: TGTGCCAGCAGCCCCCAGAGCGGGGGAGTGACAGATACGCAGTATTTT. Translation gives CASSPQSGGVTDTQYF. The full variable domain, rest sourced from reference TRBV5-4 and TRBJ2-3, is ETGVTQSPTHLIKTRGQQVTLRCSSQSGHNTVSWYQQALGQGPQFIFQYYREEENGRGNFPPRFSGLQFPNYSSELNVNALELDDSALYLCASSPQSGGVTDTQYFGPGTRLTVL.

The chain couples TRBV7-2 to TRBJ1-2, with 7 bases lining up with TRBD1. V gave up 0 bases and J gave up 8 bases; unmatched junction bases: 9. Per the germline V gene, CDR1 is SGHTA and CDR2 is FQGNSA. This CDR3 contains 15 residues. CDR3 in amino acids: CASSLAQGGRGGYTF. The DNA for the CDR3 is TGTGCCAGCAGCTTAGCGCAAGGGGGCCGGGGAGGCTACACCTTC.

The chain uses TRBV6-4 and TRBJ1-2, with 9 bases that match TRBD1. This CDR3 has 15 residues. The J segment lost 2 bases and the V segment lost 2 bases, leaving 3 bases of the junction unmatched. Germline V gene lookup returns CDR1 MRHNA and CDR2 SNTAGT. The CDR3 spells CASSDGTGSNYGYTF. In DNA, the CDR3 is TGTGCCAGCAGTGACGGGACAGGGAGCAACTATGGCTACACCTTC.

The CDR3 sequence: CASTRTGQETQYF. The CDR3 DNA reads TGTGCCAGCACTCGGACCGGTCAAGAGACCCAGTACTTC. This chain links TRBV6-6 with TRBJ2-5; D unclear. There are 13 residues in the CDR3. V was shortened by 7 bases and J by 2 bases, with 11 bases between the two germline ends. From germline, CDR1 is MNHNY and CDR2 SVGAGI (reference sequence).

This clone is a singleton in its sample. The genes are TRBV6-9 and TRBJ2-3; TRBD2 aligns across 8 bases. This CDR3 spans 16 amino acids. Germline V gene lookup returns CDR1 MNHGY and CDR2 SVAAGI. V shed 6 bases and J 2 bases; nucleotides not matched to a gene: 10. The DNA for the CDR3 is TGTGCCAGCAGCCCCGGGGGGGGGACCTTCACAGATACGCAGTATTTT. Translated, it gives CASSPGGGTFTDTQYF.

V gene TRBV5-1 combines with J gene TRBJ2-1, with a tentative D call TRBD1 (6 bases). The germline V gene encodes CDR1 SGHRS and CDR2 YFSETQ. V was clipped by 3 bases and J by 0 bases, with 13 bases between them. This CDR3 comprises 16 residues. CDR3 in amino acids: CASSSGETNSYNEQFF. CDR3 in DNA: TGCGCCAGCAGCTCAGGGGAGACGAACTCCTACAATGAGCAGTTCTTC.

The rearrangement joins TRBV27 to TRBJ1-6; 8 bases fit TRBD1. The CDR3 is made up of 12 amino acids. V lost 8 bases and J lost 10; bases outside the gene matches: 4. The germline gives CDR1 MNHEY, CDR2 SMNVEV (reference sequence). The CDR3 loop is CASGQGRSPLHF. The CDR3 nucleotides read TGTGCCAGCGGACAGGGAAGATCACCCCTCCACTTT.

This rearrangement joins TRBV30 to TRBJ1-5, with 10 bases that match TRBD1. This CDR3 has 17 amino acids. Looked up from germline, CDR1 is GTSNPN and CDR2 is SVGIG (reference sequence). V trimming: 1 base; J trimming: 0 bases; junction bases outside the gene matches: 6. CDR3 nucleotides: TGTGCCTGGAGTGCCCGAGACAGGGGGCATAGCAATCAGCCCCAGCATTTT. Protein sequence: CAWSARDRGHSNQPQHF.

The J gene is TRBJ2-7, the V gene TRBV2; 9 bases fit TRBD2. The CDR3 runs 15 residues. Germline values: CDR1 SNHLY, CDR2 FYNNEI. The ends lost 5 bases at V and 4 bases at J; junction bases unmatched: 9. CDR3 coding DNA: TGTGCCAGCAGTCCAGGCGGCGGGGGGGCGTACGAGCAGTACGTC. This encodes CASSPGGGGAYEQYV.

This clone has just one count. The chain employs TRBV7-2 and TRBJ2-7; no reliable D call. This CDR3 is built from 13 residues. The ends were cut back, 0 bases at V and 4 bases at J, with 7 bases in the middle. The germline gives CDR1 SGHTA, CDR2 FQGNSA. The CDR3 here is CASSLAAGYEQYF. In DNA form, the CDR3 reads TGTGCCAGCAGCTTAGCGGCCGGTTACGAGCAGTACTTC.

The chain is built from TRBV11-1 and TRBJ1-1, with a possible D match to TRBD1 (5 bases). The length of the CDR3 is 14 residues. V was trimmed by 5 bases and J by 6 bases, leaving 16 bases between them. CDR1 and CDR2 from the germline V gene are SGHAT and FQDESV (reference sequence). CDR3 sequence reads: CASSPRASLAEAFF. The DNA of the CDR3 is TGTGCCAGCAGCCCCAGGGCGAGCCTCGCTGAAGCTTTCTTT.

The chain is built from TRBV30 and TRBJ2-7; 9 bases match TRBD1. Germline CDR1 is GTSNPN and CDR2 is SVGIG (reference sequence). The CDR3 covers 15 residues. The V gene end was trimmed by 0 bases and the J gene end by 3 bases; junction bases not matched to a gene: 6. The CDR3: CAWSVSGTGHYEQYF. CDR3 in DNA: TGTGCCTGGAGTGTTTCCGGGACAGGGCACTACGAGCAGTACTTC.